In this sample, the clone carrying this TCR beta chain turned up a few times. Antigen: not known. This sample is drawn from a study of beta chain features in type 1 diabetes. Overall study context: Age and gender were similar between patients and healthy donors, as were cell yields. Whole-study findings and limits: Across all four CD4+ subsets, people with type 1 diabetes showed modestly shorter TCRB CDR3s.

This CDR3 spans 15 amino acids. CDR1 is LNHDA, CDR2 SQIVND, per germline (reference sequence). Germline trimming cut 0 bases from V and 3 bases from J; bases unmatched to any gene: 4. Reverse transcription of all isolated RNA meant that expressed TCRB transcripts were sequenced. Data came from immunoSEQ multiplex PCR; TCRdb stores just in-frame clones and leaves some out. The repertoire holds under 300,000 clones, with approximately 25% as singletons. This chain uses TRBV19 with TRBJ2-5; 7 bases line up with TRBD1. The specimen was naive CD4+ T cells from blood. This TCR was sampled from a woman aged 30 to 39 with type 1 diabetes. CDR3 in amino acids: CASSIDGDRKETQYF. The CDR3 bases are TGTGCCAGTAGTATAGATGGGGACAGAAAAGAGACCCAGTACTTC.